These 5 T cell receptor beta chains were sequenced from one sample in a study of blood T cell repertoires in COVID-19. Libraries were prepared by immunoSEQ multiplex PCR; TCRdb keeps only in-frame clonotypes and omits some of them. The table includes 180,000 or so clones, 90% detected once. Sequenced material: peripheral blood. The receptors were gathered from a man between 45 and 60 years old with acute or convalescent COVID-19.

This clone was counted a few times. The chain is built from TRBV3-1 (or the pseudogene TRBV3-2) and TRBJ1-2; TRBD1 might be the D (5 bases). This CDR3 spans 13 amino acids. The germline V gene has CDR1 LGHDT and CDR2 YNNKEL (reference sequence). Between the trimmed V and J ends, which lost 1 base and 8 bases, there was a span of 11 bases. CDR3 protein: CASSQGGLGGYTF. The CDR3 bases are TGTGCCAGCAGCCAAGGGGGACTAGGAGGCTACACCTTC.

V is TRBV28 and J is TRBJ2-5; a weak D match, TRBD2 (6 bases). Trimming took 5 bases from V and 5 from J, leaving 15 bases between them. Germline V gene sequence: CDR1 MDHEN, CDR2 SYDVKM. The CDR3 has 14 amino acids. CDR3 in amino acids: CASSPTSLQETQYF. As DNA, the CDR3 is TGTGCCAGCAGTCCCACTAGCCTGCAGGAGACCCAGTACTTC. Full variable domain (remainder filled in from reference TRBV28 and TRBJ2-5): DVKVTQSSRYLVKRTGEKVFLECVQDMDHENMFWYRQDPGLGLRLIYFSYDVKMKEKGDIPEGYSVSREKKERFSLILESASTNQTSMYLCASSPTSLQETQYFGPGTRLLVL.

The V and J genes are TRBV3-1 (or the pseudogene TRBV3-2) and TRBJ2-7; D is unclear. With 2 bases removed from V and 0 bases from J, the gap between germline ends came to 11 bases. Germline CDR1 reads LGHDT; CDR2 reads YNNKEL (reference sequence). The CDR3 consists of 15 residues. CDR3 DNA sequence: TGTGCCAGCAGCCAAAATGTACAGAGCTCCTACGAGCAGTACTTC. It encodes CASSQNVQSSYEQYF.

J is TRBJ1-1 and V is TRBV7-6, with 11 nucleotides matching TRBD1. The trim removed 5 bases at V and 3 bases at J, leaving 17 bases unmatched. Germline CDR1 SGHVS, CDR2 FNYEAQ. CDR3 size: 19 residues. The CDR3 loop is CASSPSSGTGGDLDTEAFF. The CDR3 DNA reads TGTGCCAGCAGCCCCTCCTCCGGGACAGGGGGAGATCTGGACACTGAAGCTTTCTTT.

This clone was seen a single time. V gene TRBV5-6 combines with J gene TRBJ1-4; D is undetermined. Germline V gene lookup returns CDR1 SGHDT and CDR2 YYEEEE. Trimming pared 4 bases from V and 8 bases from J, leaving 18 bases between. The CDR3 spans 15 residues. As DNA, the CDR3 is TGTGCCAGCAGCCGAGCTTTCGGGTTGAGCGAAAAACTGTTTTTT. It yields the protein CASSRAFGLSEKLFF.